These 19 T cell receptor beta chains were sequenced from one sample in a study of tumor and adjacent non-tumor tissue in lung cancer. This sample's RNA came from whole unsorted tissue. Distant lung tissue was collected more than 3 cm away from the tumor edge. A modified ARM-PCR protocol with three rounds of nested PCR amplified TCRbeta. TCRdb reprocessed the multiplex PCR reads via MiXCR and lists one record per CDR3 protein. The sample has about 110,000 distinct CDR3 sequences, about 64% seen once. The sample taken for sequencing was distant non-tumor lung tissue. These receptors all come from a man aged 55 to 70 with non-small cell lung cancer.

Concerning this clonotype: One end of the junction is discordant with germline, which a read error may explain. This sequence joins TRBV4-1 and TRBJ2-1, with D perhaps matching TRBD2 (6 bases). CDR1 and CDR2 from the germline V gene are MGHRA and YSYEKL. This CDR3 has 16 amino acids. In DNA form, the CDR3 reads TGCGCCAGCAGCCAAGTCCCCAGGGACTCCTGCAATGAGCAGTTATTC. Encoded protein: CASSQVPRDSCNEQLF.

This clonotype has just a few counts. The junction does not match germline at one end; this may be a read error. The rearrangement links TRBV4-1 to TRBJ2-2, with D tentatively TRBD1 or TRBD2 (6 bases each). CDR1 MGHRA and CDR2 YSYEKL come from the germline V gene. There are 14 residues in the CDR3. The CDR3 reads CASSLGGGGGELSF. DNA of the CDR3: TGTGCCAGCAGCCTAGGGGGTGGAGGAGGGGAGCTGTCTTTT.

The chain employs TRBV20-1 and TRBJ2-3, with D unclear. Trimming removed 6 bases at V and 1 base at J, with 8 bases between. CDR3 length: 12 amino acids. Germline lookup yields CDR1 DFQATT and CDR2 SNEGSKA (reference sequence). The DNA of the CDR3 is TGCAGTGCCCCACAACGCACAGATACGCAGTATTTT. Its translation: CSAPQRTDTQYF.

Regarding this clonotype: The missing conserved phenylalanine or tryptophan at the end of this CDR3 makes a read error likely. This chain links TRBV11-3 with TRBJ2-2, with D unresolved. Trimming left V 6 bases short and J 4 bases short, with 15 bases between. The CDR3 runs to 15 residues. Per germline, CDR1 SGHNT and CDR2 YENEEA. The CDR3: CASSLTWVATGELFV. CDR3 DNA: TGTGCCAGCAGTTTAACATGGGTGGCCACCGGGGAGCTGTTTGTT.

Details on this clonotype: This clone may be a read error of a much larger clone one base away. This chain connects TRBV4-1 to TRBJ1-1; D gene uncertain. Per the germline V gene, CDR1 is MGHRA and CDR2 is YSYEKL. The CDR3 runs to 13 residues. The CDR3 DNA reads TGCGCCAGCAACCAAGTAGGTGAACCCAGGGCTTTCTTT. Translated: CASNQVGEPRAFF.

Remarks on this clonotype: A read error may explain this, as a much larger clone is one base away. The CDR3 spells CASSSGRSGAEAFF. The CDR3 DNA is TGTGCCAGCAGCTCAGGCCGATCGGGCGCTGAAGCTTTCTTT. The V gene is TRBV11-2, the J gene TRBJ1-1; D is undetermined. Looked up from germline, CDR1 is SGHAT and CDR2 is FQNNGV. Deletions cut 4 bases from V and 6 bases from J, with 15 bases between. The CDR3 has 14 amino acids.

Concerning this clonotype: Germline and junction disagree at one end, which may indicate a read error. The V call is TRBV2, the J call TRBJ2-1; a possible D gene is TRBD2 (5 bases). CDR1 is SNHLY, CDR2 FYNNEI, per germline. This CDR3 is built from 15 residues. The CDR3 loop is CASSKLATSYNELFF. The CDR3 DNA sequence: TGTGCCAGCAGTAAATTAGCGACCTCCTACAATGAGCTGTTCTTC.

The V call is TRBV6-1, the J call TRBJ2-5; 7 nucleotides align to TRBD1. After removal of 4 bases from V and 7 bases from J, the junction contained 6 bases not matched to a gene. Looked up from germline, CDR1 is MNHNS and CDR2 is SASEGT. The CDR3 totals 13 residues. The CDR3: CASSVGQVGTQYF. DNA for the CDR3: TGTGCCAGCAGTGTAGGACAGGTAGGGACCCAGTACTTC.

This clonotype was detected many times. The rearrangement joins TRBV6-1 to TRBJ2-5; TRBD2 matches at 8 bases. The CDR3 length is 15 residues. Looked up from germline, CDR1 is MNHNS and CDR2 is SASEGT. V dropped 6 bases and J dropped 8; count of bases not matched to a gene: 14. The CDR3 protein is CASRSGGPPAGTQYF. The CDR3 DNA reads TGTGCCAGCAGGAGCGGGGGCCCTCCTGCAGGAACCCAGTACTTC.

Turning to this clonotype: A much larger clonotype is one base distant, so this may be a read error. The rearrangement links TRBV7-9 to TRBJ1-4; weak D call: TRBD1 (5 bases). The CDR3 sequence is 18 residues long. Germline CDR1 is SEHNR and CDR2 is FQNEAQ (reference sequence). The chain's CDR3 is CASSVAKTGTVVNEKLFF. In DNA form, the CDR3 reads TGTGCCAGCAGCGTAGCAAAAACCGGGACGGTGGTAAATGAAAAACTGTTTTTT. Drawing the rest from reference TRBV7-9 and TRBJ1-4, the complete variable domain is DTGVSQNPRHKITKRGQNVTFRCDPISEHNRLYWYRQTLGQGPEFLTYFQNEAQLEKSRLLSDRFSAERPKGSFSTLEIQRTEQGDSAMYLCASSVAKTGTVVNEKLFFGSGTQLSVL.

Turning to this clonotype: The junction departs from germline at one end; a sequencing error may be responsible. V and J are TRBV11-3 and TRBJ1-2; a possible D gene is TRBD1 (6 bases). Germline CDR1 is SGHNT and CDR2 is YENEEA. The CDR3 contains 14 residues. The DNA of the CDR3 is TGTGCCAGTAGCCCCCGGCAGGGGCACTATGACTACACCTTC. Amino acid sequence: CASSPRQGHYDYTF.

As for this clonotype: With a much larger clone just one base away, this may be a read error. The chain has TRBV7-9 and TRBJ2-5; D perhaps matches TRBD1 (6 bases). There are 15 residues in the CDR3. CDR1 is SEHNR and CDR2 is FQNEAQ in the germline V gene (reference sequence). Between the trimmed V and J ends, which lost 3 bases and 5 bases, there was a span of 16 bases. The CDR3 region is CASSFQGQPWETQYF. The CDR3 bases are TGTGCCAGCAGCTTCCAGGGACAACCCTGGGAGACCCAGTACTTC.

The rearrangement links TRBV20-1 to TRBJ2-4; D unresolved. Germline CDR1 DFQATT, CDR2 SNEGSKA (reference sequence). The CDR3 is 12 residues long. V was pared by 1 base and J by 6 bases, with 7 bases between. This chain's CDR3 is CSARVSGNIQYF. The CDR3 DNA is TGCAGTGCTAGAGTCTCTGGAAACATTCAGTACTTC.

This clonotype came up a few times. This may be a read error, as it is one base from a much larger clone. J is TRBJ2-7 and V is TRBV6-2 or TRBV6-3; TRBD2 matches 13 bases. The trim removed 6 bases at V and 4 bases at J, leaving 9 bases unmatched. This CDR3 has 16 residues. In germline, CDR1 is MNHEY, CDR2 SVGEGT. The CDR3 protein is CASRRQGLAGIYEQYF. In nucleotides, the CDR3 is TGTGCCAGCAGACGCCAGGGACTAGCGGGAATTTACGAGCAGTACTTC.

CDR3 loop: CANGFGTGSYEQYF. In nucleotides, the CDR3 is TGTGCCAACGGGTTCGGGACAGGGTCCTACGAGCAGTACTTC. The genes are TRBV11-2 and TRBJ2-7, with 9 bases lining up with TRBD1. Germline values: CDR1 SGHAT, CDR2 FQNNGV. Trimming cost V 10 bases and J 1 base; bases outside gene matches: 8. The CDR3 sequence is 14 residues long. Together with reference TRBV11-2 and TRBJ2-7, the CDR3 gives the full variable domain: EAGVAQSPRYKIIEKRQSVAFWCNPISGHATLYWYQQILGQGPKLLIQFQNNGVVDDSQLPKDRFSAERLKGVDSTLKIQPAKLEDSAVYLCANGFGTGSYEQYFGPGTRLTVT.

Worth noting for this clonotype: The CDR3 carries no conserved terminal phenylalanine or tryptophan, so it likely arises from a read error. The chain is built from TRBV4-3 and TRBJ2-1, with D possibly TRBD1 on 6 matching bases. The germline V gene encodes CDR1 LGHNA and CDR2 YSLEER. This CDR3 region has 16 residues. The CDR3 is CASSQERQDPYNEQFS. As DNA, the CDR3 is TGCGCCAGCAGTCAAGAAAGACAGGACCCCTACAATGAGCAGTTCTCC.

On this clonotype: A much larger clone lies one base from this, so it may be a read error. The chain couples TRBV29-1 to TRBJ1-2, with D maybe TRBD1 (5 bases). Trimming removed 8 bases from V and 1 base from J, with 14 bases in between. The CDR3 covers 13 residues. Germline V gene sequence: CDR1 SQVTM, CDR2 ANQGSEA. DNA of the CDR3: TGCAGCATACGGGGCAGAGTTAACTATGGCTACACCTTC. Translating it yields CSIRGRVNYGYTF.

Notes on this clonotype: A much more abundant neighbour one base away suggests this may be a read error. The chain uses TRBV13 and TRBJ1-1, with 12 bases matching TRBD1. J lost 5 bases, V lost 5 bases, and 9 bases had no gene match. CDR1 is PRHDT and CDR2 is FYEKMQ in the germline V gene (reference sequence). The CDR3 is made up of 16 amino acids. Here the CDR3 reads CASSDRDRGLETEAFF. The CDR3 nucleotides read TGTGCCAGCAGCGACCGGGACAGGGGGCTTGAAACTGAAGCTTTCTTT.

This clonotype was counted many times. The gene calls are TRBV28 and TRBJ2-3, with TRBD2 matching over 9 bases. The CDR3 has 16 residues. Germline trimming cut 5 bases from V and 4 bases from J; bases unmatched to any gene: 10. Looked up from germline, CDR1 is MDHEN and CDR2 is SYDVKM. CDR3 nucleotides: TGTGCCAGCAGTCGACTAGCGGAGGGCGGAGCAGATACGCAGTATTTT. Its protein product is CASSRLAEGGADTQYF.